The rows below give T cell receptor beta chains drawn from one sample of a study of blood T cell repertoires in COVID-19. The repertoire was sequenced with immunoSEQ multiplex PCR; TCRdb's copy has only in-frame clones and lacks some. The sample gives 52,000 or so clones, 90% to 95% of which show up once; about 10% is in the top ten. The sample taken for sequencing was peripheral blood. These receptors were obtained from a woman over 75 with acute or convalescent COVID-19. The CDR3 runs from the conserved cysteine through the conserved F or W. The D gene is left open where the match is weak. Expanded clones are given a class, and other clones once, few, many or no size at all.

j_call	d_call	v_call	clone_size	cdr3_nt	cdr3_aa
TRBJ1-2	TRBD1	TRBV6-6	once	TGTGCCAGCAGTTCCGGGACAGGGAGTCGCTACTATGGCTACACCTTC	CASSSGTGSRYYGYTF
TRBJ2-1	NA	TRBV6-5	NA	TGTGCCAGCAGTTACCTCGCGGCCCATGAGCAGTTCTTC	CASSYLAAHEQFF
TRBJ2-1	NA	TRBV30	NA	TGTGCCTGGAGTGTACTTAGGTCAGGGCAGGGCAATGAGCAGTTCTTC	CAWSVLRSGQGNEQFF
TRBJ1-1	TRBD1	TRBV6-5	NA	TGTGCCAGCAGCTACTTACCGGGACAGGGGACTGAAGCTTTCTTT	CASSYLPGQGTEAFF
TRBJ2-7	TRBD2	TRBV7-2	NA	TGTGCCAGCAGCTATCTAGCGGGAGGGGGCTACGAGCAGTACTTC	CASSYLAGGGYEQYF
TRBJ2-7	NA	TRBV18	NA	TGTGCCAGCTCACCGGACAGGGGGGGCACTAGCGGGATAAAAGAGCAGTACTTC	CASSPDRGGTSGIKEQYF
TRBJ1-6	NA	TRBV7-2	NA	TGTGCCAGCAGCTTAGTGACAGGCGGAAATAATTCACCCCTCCACTTT	CASSLVTGGNNSPLHF
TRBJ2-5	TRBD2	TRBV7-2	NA	TGTGCCAGCAGCCGGAGGGGGACTAGCCAGGGGGGAGAGACCCAGTACTTC	CASSRRGTSQGGETQYF
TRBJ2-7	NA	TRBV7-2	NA	TGTGCCAGCAGCTTCTGGACAGTTAGCTCCTACGAGCAGTACTTC	CASSFWTVSSYEQYF
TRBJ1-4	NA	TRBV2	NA	TGTGCCAGCAGGGGGGGAGGGGCTCAAGTGGATGAAAAACTGTTTTTT	CASRGGGAQVDEKLFF
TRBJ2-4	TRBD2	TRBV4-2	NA	TGTGCCAGCAGCCAAGATCCCGGGACTAGCAGAAACATTCAGTACTTC	CASSQDPGTSRNIQYF
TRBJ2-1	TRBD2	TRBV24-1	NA	TGTGCCACCAGTGAAAGGGGGGCTAGCGGGAGGGCCAATGAGCAGTTCTTC	CATSERGASGRANEQFF
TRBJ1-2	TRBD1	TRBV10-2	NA	TGCGCCAGCAGGGGGGCCCCGGGACAGGGAGCGGATGGCTACACCTTC	CASRGAPGQGADGYTF
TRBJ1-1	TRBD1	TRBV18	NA	TGTGCCAGCTCACCGGACAGGGGGGTAATGAACACTGAAGCTTTCTTT	CASSPDRGVMNTEAFF
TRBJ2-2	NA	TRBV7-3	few	TGTGCCAGCAGCCCCCACTATCTGAACACCGGGGAGCTGTTTTTT	CASSPHYLNTGELFF
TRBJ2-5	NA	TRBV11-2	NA	TGTGCCAGCAGCTTACAGTCCAGGGAAGAGACCCAGTACTTC	CASSLQSREETQYF
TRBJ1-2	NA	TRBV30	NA	TGTGCCTATAATCCGGGGTCCAACTATGGCTACACCTTC	CAYNPGSNYGYTF
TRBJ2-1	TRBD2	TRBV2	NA	TGTGCCAGCAGTGAGCTGGGGCTAGCGGGAGGGGGACAGGAGCAGTTCTTC	CASSELGLAGGGQEQFF
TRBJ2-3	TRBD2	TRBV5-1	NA	TGCGCCAGCAGCTTGGCCGGACTAGCGAACACAGATACGCAGTATTTT	CASSLAGLANTDTQYF
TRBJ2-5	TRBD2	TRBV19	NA	TGTGCCAGTAGTATGGCCGGGAGGGCCCCAGAGACCCAGTACTTC	CASSMAGRAPETQYF
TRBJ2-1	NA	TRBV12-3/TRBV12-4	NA	TGTGCCAGCGGTGTAGGGGGAGACGATGAGCAGTTCTTC	CASGVGGDDEQFF
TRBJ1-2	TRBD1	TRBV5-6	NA	TGTGCCAGCAGCCCGGGACAGGGGATCCCTGGCTACACCTTC	CASSPGQGIPGYTF
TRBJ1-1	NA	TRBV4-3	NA	TGCGCCAGCAGCCAGGATGACAGAGACACTGAAGCTTTCTTT	CASSQDDRDTEAFF
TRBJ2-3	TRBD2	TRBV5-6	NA	TGTGCCAGCAGCTTGCCCCTAGCGGGAGCCCAAGATACGCAGTATTTT	CASSLPLAGAQDTQYF
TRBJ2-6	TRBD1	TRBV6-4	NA	TGTGCCAGCAGTGACTCGATTGGGACAGGCCTCTCTGGGGCCAACGTCCTGACTTTC	CASSDSIGTGLSGANVLTF
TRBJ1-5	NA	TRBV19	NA	TGTGCCAGTAGTATTTCGGGAGTGGGTAGCAATCAGCCCCAGCATTTT	CASSISGVGSNQPQHF
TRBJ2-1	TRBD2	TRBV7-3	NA	TGTGCCAGCAGCTCGCGGGAGGGCCACAATGAGCAGTTCTTC	CASSSREGHNEQFF
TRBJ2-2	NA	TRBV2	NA	TGTGCCAGCAGTGGAGTGAGCCGCGACACCGGGGAGCTGTTTTTT	CASSGVSRDTGELFF
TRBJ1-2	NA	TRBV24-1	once	TGTGCCACCAGTGATTTGCACTCGGACATCGCTTTCTGTGGCTACACCTTC	CATSDLHSDIAFCGYTF
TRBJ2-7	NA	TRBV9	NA	TGTGCCAGCAGCTCCCCCGGGACTGATTACGAGCAGTACTTC	CASSSPGTDYEQYF
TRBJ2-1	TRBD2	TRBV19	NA	TGTGCCAGTAGTAGAACTAGCGGGAGTAATGAGCAGTTCTTC	CASSRTSGSNEQFF
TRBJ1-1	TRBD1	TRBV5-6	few	TGTGCCAGCAGCACACAAACAGGGGTGGCGAACACTGAAGCTTTCTTT	CASSTQTGVANTEAFF
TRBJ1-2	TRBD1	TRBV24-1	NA	TGTGCCACCAGTGACCCTACCGACAGGGGCCATGGCTACACCTTC	CATSDPTDRGHGYTF
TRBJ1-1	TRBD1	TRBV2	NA	TGTGCCAGCAGTCTCGTAGGACAGGGGGCGCGCACTGAAGCTTTCTTT	CASSLVGQGARTEAFF
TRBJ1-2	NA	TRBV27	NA	TGTGCCAGCAGTTTCAATGGGAGGGCTAACTATGGCTACACCTTC	CASSFNGRANYGYTF
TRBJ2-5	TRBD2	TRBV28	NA	TGTGCCAGCAGTTTTCGTTTAGGGACTAGCGGGAGTAGGAAGACCCAGTACTTC	CASSFRLGTSGSRKTQYF
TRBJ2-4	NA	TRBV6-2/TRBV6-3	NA	TGTGCCAGCAGTTACTCGATCGGAGCCAAAAACATTCAGTACTTC	CASSYSIGAKNIQYF
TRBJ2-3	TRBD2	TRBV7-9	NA	TGTGCCAGCAGCTTGGGAAGTCTAGCGGGAGAGGGAGATACGCAGTATTTT	CASSLGSLAGEGDTQYF
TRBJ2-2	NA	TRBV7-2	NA	TGTGCCAGCAGCACCCGACAGGATTCCGGGGAGCTGTTTTTT	CASSTRQDSGELFF
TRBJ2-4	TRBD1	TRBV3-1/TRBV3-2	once	TGTGCCAGCAGCCGGGGACAGGGAGGTGACATTCAGTACTTC	CASSRGQGGDIQYF
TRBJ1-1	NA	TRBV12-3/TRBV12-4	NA	TGTGCCAGCAGTCCCCGGGGTGAAGCTTTCTTT	CASSPRGEAFF
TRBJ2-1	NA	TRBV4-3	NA	TGCGCCAGCAGCCAAGGAAGCGGCGTCTCCTACAATGAGCAGTTCTTC	CASSQGSGVSYNEQFF
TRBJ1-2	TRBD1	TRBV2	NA	TGTGCCAGCAACCAGGGGGTGGGTGGCTACACCTTC	CASNQGVGGYTF
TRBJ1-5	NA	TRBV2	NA	TGTGCCAGCGGTTCCTATCCAGGGAGCAATCAGCCCCAGCATTTT	CASGSYPGSNQPQHF
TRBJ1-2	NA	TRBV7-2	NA	TGTGCCAGCAGCCCCAATGGGCCTAACTATGGCTACACCTTC	CASSPNGPNYGYTF
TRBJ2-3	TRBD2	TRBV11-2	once	TGTGCCAGCAGTTTCGGACTAGCGCTCACAGATACGCAGTATTTT	CASSFGLALTDTQYF
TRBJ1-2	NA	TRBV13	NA	TGTGCCAGCAGCTTAGGTATCCCGCGCGCAGGGATCCATGGCTACACCTTC	CASSLGIPRAGIHGYTF